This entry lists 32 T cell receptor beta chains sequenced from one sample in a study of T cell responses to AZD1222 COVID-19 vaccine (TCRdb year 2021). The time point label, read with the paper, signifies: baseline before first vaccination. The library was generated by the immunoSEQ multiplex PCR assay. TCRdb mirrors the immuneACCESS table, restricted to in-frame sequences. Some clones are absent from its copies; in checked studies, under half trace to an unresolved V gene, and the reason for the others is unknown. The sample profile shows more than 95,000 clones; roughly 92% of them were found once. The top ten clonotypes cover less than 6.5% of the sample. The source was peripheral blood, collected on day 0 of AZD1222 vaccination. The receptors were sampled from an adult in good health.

The CDR3 bases are TGTGCCAGCAGCTTCCCCGCCGGGACTAGCGGTTACAATGAGCAGTTCTTC. Encoded protein: CASSFPAGTSGYNEQFF. The J gene is TRBJ2-1, the V gene TRBV7-2; TRBD2 aligns across 11 bases. V lost 3 bases to trimming and J lost 4 bases; unmatched junction nucleotides: 8. The V gene's germline CDR1 is SGHTA and CDR2 FQGNSA. The length of the CDR3 is 17 residues.

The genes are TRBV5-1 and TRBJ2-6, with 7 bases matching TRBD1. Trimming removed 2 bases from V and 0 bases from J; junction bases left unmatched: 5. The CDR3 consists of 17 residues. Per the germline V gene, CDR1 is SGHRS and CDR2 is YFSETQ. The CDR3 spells CASSFQGDNSGANVLTF. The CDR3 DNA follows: TGCGCCAGCAGCTTTCAGGGGGACAACTCTGGGGCCAACGTCCTGACTTTC.

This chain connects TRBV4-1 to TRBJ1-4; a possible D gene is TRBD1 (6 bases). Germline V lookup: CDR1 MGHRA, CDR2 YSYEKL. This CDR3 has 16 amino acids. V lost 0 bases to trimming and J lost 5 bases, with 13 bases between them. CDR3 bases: TGCGCCAGCAGCCAAGAAGACCGGGGGCTAAATGAAAAACTGTTTTTT. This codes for CASSQEDRGLNEKLFF.

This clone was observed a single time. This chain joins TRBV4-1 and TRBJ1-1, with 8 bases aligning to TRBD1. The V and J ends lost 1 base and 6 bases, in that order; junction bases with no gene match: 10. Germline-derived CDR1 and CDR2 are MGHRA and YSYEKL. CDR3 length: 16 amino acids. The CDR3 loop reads CASSQVGGQGAAEAFF. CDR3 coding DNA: TGCGCCAGCAGCCAAGTTGGAGGACAGGGAGCGGCTGAAGCTTTCTTT.

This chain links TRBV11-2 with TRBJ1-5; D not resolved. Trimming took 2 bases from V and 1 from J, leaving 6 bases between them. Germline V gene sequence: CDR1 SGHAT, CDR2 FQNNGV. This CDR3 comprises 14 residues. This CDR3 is CASSLSGSNQPQHF. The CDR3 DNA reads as TGTGCCAGCAGCTTATCGGGGAGCAATCAGCCCCAGCATTTT.

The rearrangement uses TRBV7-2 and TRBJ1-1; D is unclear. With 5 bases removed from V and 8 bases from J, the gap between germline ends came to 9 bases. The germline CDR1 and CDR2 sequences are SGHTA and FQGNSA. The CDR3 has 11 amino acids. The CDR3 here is CASSVRTEAFF. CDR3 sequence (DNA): TGTGCCAGCAGCGTGAGAACCGAAGCTTTCTTT.

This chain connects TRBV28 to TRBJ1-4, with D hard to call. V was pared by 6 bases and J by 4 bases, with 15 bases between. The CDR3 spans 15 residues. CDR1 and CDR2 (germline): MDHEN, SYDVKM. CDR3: CASSSRALNNEKLFF. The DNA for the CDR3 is TGTGCCAGCAGCTCGAGGGCCCTGAATAATGAAAAACTGTTTTTT.

The CDR3 reads CASSLTPTLNEQFF. The CDR3, as DNA: TGTGCCAGCAGCTTAACACCTACTTTAAATGAGCAGTTCTTC. J is TRBJ2-1 and V is TRBV7-9; D is uncertain. Looked up from germline, CDR1 is SEHNR and CDR2 is FQNEAQ (reference sequence). V was clipped by 2 bases and J by 7 bases, with 12 bases between them. The CDR3 length is 14 residues.

The DNA for the CDR3 is TGTGCCAGCAGTTACCCAGGGTACACTGAAGCTTTCTTT. This codes for CASSYPGYTEAFF. The V call is TRBV6-5, the J call TRBJ1-1, with a tentative D call TRBD1 (5 bases). This CDR3 has 13 residues. The germline CDR1 and CDR2 sequences are MNHEY and SVGAGI. V shed 2 bases and J shed 3 bases, with 7 bases lying between them.

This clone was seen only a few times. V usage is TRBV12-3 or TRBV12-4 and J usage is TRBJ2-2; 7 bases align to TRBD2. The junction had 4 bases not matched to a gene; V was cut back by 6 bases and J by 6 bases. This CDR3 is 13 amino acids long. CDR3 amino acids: CASSWGGPGELFF. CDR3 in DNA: TGTGCCAGCAGCTGGGGGGGTCCCGGGGAGCTGTTTTTT.

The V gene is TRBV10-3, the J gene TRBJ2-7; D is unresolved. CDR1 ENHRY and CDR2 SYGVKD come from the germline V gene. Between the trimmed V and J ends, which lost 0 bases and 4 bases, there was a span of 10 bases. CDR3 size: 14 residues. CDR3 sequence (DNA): TGTGCCATCAGTGAGTCGGCAATGGGGTACGAGCAGTACTTC. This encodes CAISESAMGYEQYF.

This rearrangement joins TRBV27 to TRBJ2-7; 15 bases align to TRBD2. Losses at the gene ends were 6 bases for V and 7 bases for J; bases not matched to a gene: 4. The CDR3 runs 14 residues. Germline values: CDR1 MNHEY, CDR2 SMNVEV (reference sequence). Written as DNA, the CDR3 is TGTGCCAGCAGGAAGGGACTAGCGGGAGGTGAGCAGTACTTC. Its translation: CASRKGLAGGEQYF.

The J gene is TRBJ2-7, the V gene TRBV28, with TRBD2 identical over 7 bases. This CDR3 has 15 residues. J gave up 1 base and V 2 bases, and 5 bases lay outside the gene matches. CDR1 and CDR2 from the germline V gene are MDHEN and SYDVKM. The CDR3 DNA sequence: TGTGCCAGCAGTTTAGCGGGACTAACGTCCTACGAGCAGTACTTC. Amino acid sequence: CASSLAGLTSYEQYF.

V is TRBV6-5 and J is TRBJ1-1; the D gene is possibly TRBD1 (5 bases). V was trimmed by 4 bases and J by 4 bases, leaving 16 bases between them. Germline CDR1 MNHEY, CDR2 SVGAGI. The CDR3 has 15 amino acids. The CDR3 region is CASSFRWGGTTEAFF. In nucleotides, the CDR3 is TGTGCCAGCAGTTTCCGCTGGGGGGGTACCACTGAAGCTTTCTTT.

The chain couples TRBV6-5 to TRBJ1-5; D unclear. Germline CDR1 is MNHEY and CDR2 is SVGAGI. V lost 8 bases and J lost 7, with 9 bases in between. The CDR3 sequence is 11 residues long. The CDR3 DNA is TGTGCCAGCGGTCGAGGACAGCCCCAGCATTTT. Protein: CASGRGQPQHF.

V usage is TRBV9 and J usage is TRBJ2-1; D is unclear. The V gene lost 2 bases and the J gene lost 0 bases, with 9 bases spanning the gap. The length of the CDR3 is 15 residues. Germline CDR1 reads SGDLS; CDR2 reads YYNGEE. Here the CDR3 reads CASSVDPNSYNEQFF. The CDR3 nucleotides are TGTGCCAGCAGCGTGGACCCCAACTCCTACAATGAGCAGTTCTTC.

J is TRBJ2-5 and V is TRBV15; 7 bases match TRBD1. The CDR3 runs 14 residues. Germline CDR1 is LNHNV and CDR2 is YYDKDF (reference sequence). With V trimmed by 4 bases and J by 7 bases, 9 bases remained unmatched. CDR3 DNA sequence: TGTGCCACCAGCAACAATAGACAGGGTGGGACCCAGTACTTC. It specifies CATSNNRQGGTQYF. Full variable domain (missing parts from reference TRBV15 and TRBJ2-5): DAMVIQNPRYQVTQFGKPVTLSCSQTLNHNVMYWYQQKSSQAPKLLFHYYDKDFNNEADTPDNFQSRRPNTSFCFLDIRSPGLGDTAMYLCATSNNRQGGTQYFGPGTRLLVL.

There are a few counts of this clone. The CDR3 nucleotides read TGTGCCAGCAGTTCAATGGGACTAGCGGGATCTTTTATCTGGACCCAGTACTTC. Translated: CASSSMGLAGSFIWTQYF. V is TRBV27 and J is TRBJ2-5, with 13 positions matching TRBD2. The CDR3 is made up of 18 amino acids. Trimming at V came to 4 bases and at J to 7 bases, leaving 15 bases not matched to a gene. Germline assignment: CDR1 MNHEY and CDR2 SMNVEV (reference sequence).

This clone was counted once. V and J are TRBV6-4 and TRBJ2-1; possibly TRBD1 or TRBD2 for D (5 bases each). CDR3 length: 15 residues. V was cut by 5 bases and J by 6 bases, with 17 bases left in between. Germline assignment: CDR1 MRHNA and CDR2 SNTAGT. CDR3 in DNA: TGTGCCAGCAGTCCCCCCCTTGTGGGGGTCAATGAGCAGTTCTTC. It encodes CASSPPLVGVNEQFF.

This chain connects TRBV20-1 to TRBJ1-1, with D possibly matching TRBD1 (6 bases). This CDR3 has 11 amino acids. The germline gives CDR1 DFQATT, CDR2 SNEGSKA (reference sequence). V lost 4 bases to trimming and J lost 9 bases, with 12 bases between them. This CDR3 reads CSAKETGKAFF. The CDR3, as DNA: TGCAGTGCTAAGGAGACAGGTAAAGCTTTCTTT.

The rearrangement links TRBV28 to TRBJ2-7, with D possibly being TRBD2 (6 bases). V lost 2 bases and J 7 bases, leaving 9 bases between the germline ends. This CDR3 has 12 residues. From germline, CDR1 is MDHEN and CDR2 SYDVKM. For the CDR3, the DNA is TGTGCCAGCAGTTTAGCGGGGAGGGAGCAGTACTTC. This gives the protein CASSLAGREQYF.

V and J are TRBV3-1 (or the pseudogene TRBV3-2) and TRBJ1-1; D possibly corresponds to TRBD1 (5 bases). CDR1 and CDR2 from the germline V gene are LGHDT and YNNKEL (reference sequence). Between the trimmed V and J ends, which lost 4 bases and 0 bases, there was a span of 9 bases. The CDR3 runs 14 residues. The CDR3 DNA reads TGTGCCAGCAGCCTCAGGGATATGAACACTGAAGCTTTCTTT. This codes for CASSLRDMNTEAFF.

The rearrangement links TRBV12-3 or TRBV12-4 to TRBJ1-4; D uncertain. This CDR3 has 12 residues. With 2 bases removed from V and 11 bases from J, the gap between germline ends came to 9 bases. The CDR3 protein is CASSLREEKLFF. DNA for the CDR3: TGTGCCAGCAGTTTAAGGGAGGAGAAACTGTTTTTT.

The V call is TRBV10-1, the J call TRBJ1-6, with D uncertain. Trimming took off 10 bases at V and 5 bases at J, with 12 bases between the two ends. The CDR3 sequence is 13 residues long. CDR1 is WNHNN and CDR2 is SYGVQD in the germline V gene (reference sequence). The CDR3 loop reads CATRNNNNSPLHF. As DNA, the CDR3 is TGCGCCACCAGGAACAATAATAATTCACCCCTCCACTTT.

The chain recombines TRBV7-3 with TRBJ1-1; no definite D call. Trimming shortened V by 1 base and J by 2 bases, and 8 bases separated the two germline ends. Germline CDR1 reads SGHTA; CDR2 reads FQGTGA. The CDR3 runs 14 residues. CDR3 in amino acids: CASSLIGPNTEAFF. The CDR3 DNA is TGTGCCAGCAGCTTAATCGGCCCCAACACTGAAGCTTTCTTT.

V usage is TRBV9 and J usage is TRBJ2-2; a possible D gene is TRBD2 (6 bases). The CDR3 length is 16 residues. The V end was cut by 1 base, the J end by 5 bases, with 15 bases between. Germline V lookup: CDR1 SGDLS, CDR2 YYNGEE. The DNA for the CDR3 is TGTGCCAGCAGCGTAAGCTCCGGGACTCTGACCGGGGAGCTGTTTTTT. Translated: CASSVSSGTLTGELFF. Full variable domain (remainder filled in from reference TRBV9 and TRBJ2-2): DSGVTQTPKHLITATGQRVTLRCSPRSGDLSVYWYQQSLDQGLQFLIQYYNGEERAKGNILERFSAQQFPDLHSELNLSSLELGDSALYFCASSVSSGTLTGELFFGEGSRLTVL.

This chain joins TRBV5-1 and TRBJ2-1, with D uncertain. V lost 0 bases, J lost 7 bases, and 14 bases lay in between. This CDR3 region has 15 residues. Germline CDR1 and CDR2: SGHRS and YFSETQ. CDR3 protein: CASSLASEPANEQFF. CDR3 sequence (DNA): TGCGCCAGCAGCTTGGCTTCCGAACCGGCTAATGAGCAGTTCTTC.

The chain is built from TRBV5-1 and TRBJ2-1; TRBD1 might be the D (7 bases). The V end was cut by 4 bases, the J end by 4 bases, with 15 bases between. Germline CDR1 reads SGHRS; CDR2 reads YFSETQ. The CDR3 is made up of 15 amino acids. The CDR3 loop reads CASSLGQEGYNEQFF. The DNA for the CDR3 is TGCGCCAGCAGCCTCGGACAGGAGGGATACAATGAGCAGTTCTTC.

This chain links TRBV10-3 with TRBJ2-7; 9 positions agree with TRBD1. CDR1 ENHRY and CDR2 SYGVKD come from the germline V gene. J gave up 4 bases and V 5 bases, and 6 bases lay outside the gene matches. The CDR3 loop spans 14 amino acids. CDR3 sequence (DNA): TGTGCCATCAGTCCGGACAGGGGCAAGTACGAGCAGTACTTC. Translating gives CAISPDRGKYEQYF.

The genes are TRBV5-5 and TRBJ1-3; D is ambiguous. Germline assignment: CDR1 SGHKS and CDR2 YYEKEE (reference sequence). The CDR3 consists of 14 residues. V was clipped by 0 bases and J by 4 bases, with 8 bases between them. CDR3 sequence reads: CASSLGSFGNTIYF. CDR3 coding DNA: TGTGCCAGCAGCTTGGGGTCATTCGGAAACACCATATATTTT.

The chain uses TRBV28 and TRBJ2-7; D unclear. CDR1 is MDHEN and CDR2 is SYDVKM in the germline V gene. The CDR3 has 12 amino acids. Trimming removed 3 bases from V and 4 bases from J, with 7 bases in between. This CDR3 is CASSLLGYEQYF. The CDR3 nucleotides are TGTGCCAGCAGTTTGTTAGGATACGAGCAGTACTTC.

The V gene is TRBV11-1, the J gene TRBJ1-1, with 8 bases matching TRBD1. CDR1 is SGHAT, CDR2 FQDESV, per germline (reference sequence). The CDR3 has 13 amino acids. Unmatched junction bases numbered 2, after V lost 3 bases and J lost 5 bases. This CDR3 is CASSFRGRTEAFF. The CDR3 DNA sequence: TGTGCCAGCAGCTTCAGGGGGCGTACTGAAGCTTTCTTT. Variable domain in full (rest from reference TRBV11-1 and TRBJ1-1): EAEVAQSPRYKITEKSQAVAFWCDPISGHATLYWYRQILGQGPELLVQFQDESVVDDSQLPKDRFSAERLKGVDSTLKIQPAELGDSAMYLCASSFRGRTEAFFGQGTRLTVV.